This TCR beta chain is from a study of blood T cell repertoires in COVID-19. The wider study: There were acute and convalescent COVID-19 samples, and they came from the United States, Italy and Spain. T cells, B-cell-depleted T cells, or PBMCs supplied cDNA or gDNA.

In the study's own analysis: Cell counts per sample came from amplifying reference gene primers. TCRdb keeps only in-frame clones here, not all; method: immunoSEQ multiplex PCR. V, J and clone size reflect that table, while D and trimming were determined from the DNA. This table has about 130,000 clones, approximately 90% appearing once. This CDR3 has 16 residues. From germline, CDR1 is MGHDK and CDR2 SYGVNS. With 3 bases removed from V and 3 bases from J, the gap between germline ends came to 14 bases. The gene calls are TRBV25-1 and TRBJ1-4, with a possible D match to TRBD1 (6 bases). This TCR was sampled from a man aged 50-59 years with active or convalescent COVID-19. The source material was peripheral blood. CDR3 loop: CASSDHATGPNEKLFF. The CDR3 region has the DNA TGTGCCAGCAGTGATCATGCGACAGGACCTAATGAAAAACTGTTTTTT.